The 23 T cell receptor beta chains below were found in one sample sequenced in a study of glioma-infiltrating T cells after dendritic cell vaccination. Libraries were prepared by immunoSEQ multiplex PCR; TCRdb keeps only in-frame clonotypes and omits some of them. Here the sample spans about 67,000 clones, 81% being singletons. Source: blood, taken before dendritic cell vaccination. The receptors were sampled from a human donor with glioblastoma.

The chain links TRBV27 to TRBJ1-4; maybe TRBD1 (6 bases). This CDR3 has 15 amino acids. V lost 6 bases to trimming and J lost 3 bases, with 14 bases between them. Per germline, CDR1 MNHEY and CDR2 SMNVEV (reference sequence). The CDR3 nucleotides read TGTGCCAGCAGATCTTCGACAGGCGCTAATGAAAAACTGTTTTTT. Translation gives CASRSSTGANEKLFF.

The chain links TRBV5-1 to TRBJ2-1, with D possibly TRBD1 on 5 matching bases. The CDR3 spans 16 residues. V gave up 0 bases and J gave up 1 base, with 11 bases separating them. Germline V CDR1 and CDR2: SGHRS, YFSETQ. CDR3 residues: CASSLEGRVSYNEQFF. CDR3 sequence (DNA): TGCGCCAGCAGCTTGGAAGGCAGGGTATCCTACAATGAGCAGTTCTTC.

The rearrangement links TRBV11-1 to TRBJ1-2; unclear D gene. Per the germline V gene, CDR1 is SGHAT and CDR2 is FQDESV (reference sequence). Deletions cut 5 bases from V and 3 bases from J, with 13 bases between. This CDR3 has 14 residues. DNA of the CDR3: TGTGCCAGCAGCCCACCGGGTTTAGACTATGGCTACACCTTC. Translated, it gives CASSPPGLDYGYTF.

The chain carries TRBV19 and TRBJ2-5; D is possibly TRBD1 (5 bases). CDR1 is LNHDA, CDR2 SQIVND, per germline (reference sequence). CDR3 size: 13 residues. Trimming removed 6 bases from V and 3 bases from J, with 11 bases in between. The DNA of the CDR3 is TGTGCCAGTAGAGAGGCCAGGGAAGAGACCCAGTACTTC. Translated, it gives CASREAREETQYF.

The gene calls are TRBV7-8 and TRBJ2-1, with TRBD2 matching 16 bases. Trimming at V came to 5 bases and at J to 0 bases, leaving 4 bases not matched to a gene. Germline V gene lookup returns CDR1 SGHVS and CDR2 FQNEAQ. The CDR3 is 18 residues long. The CDR3 loop is CASSQGLAGGSSYNEQFF. CDR3 nucleotide sequence: TGTGCCAGCAGCCAGGGACTAGCGGGGGGGAGCTCCTACAATGAGCAGTTCTTC.

This clone was recorded a few times. The rearrangement uses TRBV27 and TRBJ1-2, with TRBD1 matching over 8 bases. V trimming: 6 bases; J trimming: 8 bases; junction bases outside the gene matches: 11. The CDR3 length is 14 residues. The V gene's germline CDR1 is MNHEY and CDR2 SMNVEV (reference sequence). CDR3 in amino acids: CASSYTTGVGGYTF. CDR3 nucleotides: TGTGCCAGCAGCTATACGACAGGGGTGGGGGGCTACACCTTC.

Only one count was recorded for this clone. The rearrangement uses TRBV5-1 and TRBJ1-2; D not resolved. This CDR3 is 16 amino acids long. Germline CDR1 is SGHRS and CDR2 is YFSETQ. Deletions cut 0 bases from V and 1 base from J, with 13 bases between. The CDR3 here is CASSLELESYNYGYTF. The CDR3 coding sequence is TGCGCCAGCAGCTTGGAACTGGAGTCTTATAACTATGGCTACACCTTC.

The rearrangement links TRBV19 to TRBJ2-2; the match to TRBD1 covers 11 bases. The CDR3 has 15 amino acids. The germline V gene encodes CDR1 LNHDA and CDR2 SQIVND (reference sequence). The trim removed 5 bases at V and 4 bases at J, leaving 3 bases unmatched. The CDR3 DNA follows: TGTGCCAGTAGTCCCGGGACAGGGGGCACCGGGGAGCTGTTTTTT. Translation gives CASSPGTGGTGELFF.

This clone was recorded a few times. The chain is built from TRBV5-4 and TRBJ1-2; D is unclear. The CDR3 loop spans 14 amino acids. V was trimmed by 4 bases and J by 1 base, leaving 11 bases between them. Germline-derived CDR1 and CDR2 are SGHNT and YYREEE (reference sequence). CDR3 amino acids: CASSTTTHNYGYTF. The CDR3 coding sequence is TGTGCCAGCAGCACCACAACACATAACTATGGCTACACCTTC.

The chain employs TRBV7-8 and TRBJ1-6; TRBD1 might be the D (5 bases). The V gene lost 3 bases and the J gene lost 7 bases, with 16 bases spanning the gap. This CDR3 region has 16 residues. Germline lookup yields CDR1 SGHVS and CDR2 FQNEAQ. CDR3 DNA: TGTGCCAGCAGCTTTGGCTCCGGGACTCTGAATTCACCCCTCCACTTT. Translating gives CASSFGSGTLNSPLHF.

The rearrangement links TRBV30 to TRBJ2-7; 8 bases match TRBD1. The CDR3 contains 14 residues. Germline V gene data show CDR1 as GTSNPN and CDR2 as SVGIG (reference sequence). V trimming: 3 bases; J trimming: 6 bases; junction bases outside the gene matches: 10. The CDR3 DNA reads as TGTGCCTGGAGACCCGTGCAGGGGGCTAGCGAGCAGTACTTC. Amino acid sequence: CAWRPVQGASEQYF.

The J gene is TRBJ2-4, the V gene TRBV2, with 7 bases that match TRBD2. The CDR3 has 12 amino acids. Germline V CDR1 and CDR2: SNHLY, FYNNEI. The chain's CDR3 is CVSGITKNIQYF. CDR3 in DNA: TGTGTAAGCGGGATTACCAAAAACATTCAGTACTTC.

The chain is built from TRBV5-5 and TRBJ1-3; no definite D call. Trimming took 0 bases from V and 4 from J, leaving 8 bases between them. The CDR3 sequence is 14 residues long. Germline V lookup: CDR1 SGHKS, CDR2 YYEKEE (reference sequence). DNA for the CDR3: TGTGCCAGCAGCTTGGGTTCTGTCGGAAACACCATATATTTT. Translating it yields CASSLGSVGNTIYF.

The gene calls are TRBV4-1 and TRBJ1-3, with 7 bases lining up with TRBD1. This CDR3 contains 19 residues. Unmatched junction bases numbered 13, after V lost 1 base and J lost 1 base. Germline values: CDR1 MGHRA, CDR2 YSYEKL. The CDR3 loop is CASSQVDPRLQGSGNTIYF. The CDR3 bases are TGCGCCAGCAGCCAAGTTGACCCCAGACTACAGGGGTCTGGAAACACCATATATTTT.

The chain uses TRBV2 and TRBJ1-6; TRBD1 aligns across 8 bases. The V segment lost 10 bases and the J segment 8 bases; nucleotides outside the gene matches: 7. The CDR3 extends over 13 amino acids. From germline, CDR1 is SNHLY and CDR2 FYNNEI. The CDR3 region is CATADRGDSPLHF. The CDR3 DNA is TGTGCCACCGCAGACAGGGGCGATTCACCCCTCCACTTT.

The chain uses TRBV4-1 and TRBJ1-1, with 8 bases that match TRBD1. Per germline, CDR1 MGHRA and CDR2 YSYEKL. V lost 4 bases, J lost 4 bases, and 5 bases stayed unmatched. The CDR3 consists of 14 residues. Written as DNA, the CDR3 is TGCGCCAGCAGCCCAGGACAGGGTCCCACTGAAGCTTTCTTT. Protein: CASSPGQGPTEAFF.

V gene TRBV6-5 combines with J gene TRBJ1-4; D remains ambiguous. The CDR3 loop spans 15 amino acids. The V and J ends lost 3 bases and 6 bases respectively, with 14 bases between them. Per the germline V gene, CDR1 is MNHEY and CDR2 is SVGAGI. In nucleotides, the CDR3 is TGTGCCAGCAGTTATAGCGTTCTCACTCATGAAAAACTGTTTTTT. Amino acid sequence: CASSYSVLTHEKLFF.

This sequence joins TRBV7-3 and TRBJ1-1, with TRBD1 matching 7 bases. Unmatched junction bases numbered 4, after V lost 3 bases and J lost 0 bases. Germline V lookup: CDR1 SGHTA, CDR2 FQGTGA. This CDR3 is 15 amino acids long. In DNA, the CDR3 is TGTGCCAGCAGCTTTGTAGGGGGCCTGAACACTGAAGCTTTCTTT. It is translated as CASSFVGGLNTEAFF.

This sequence joins TRBV9 and TRBJ1-2, with a tentative D call TRBD1 (6 bases). The germline V and J ends were trimmed by 4 bases and 3 bases, with 13 bases remaining between them. CDR3 length: 14 amino acids. The germline V gene has CDR1 SGDLS and CDR2 YYNGEE. DNA for the CDR3: TGTGCCAGCAGCACCGACAGGTTTTACTATGGCTACACCTTC. As protein: CASSTDRFYYGYTF.

This chain links TRBV9 with TRBJ1-3; weak D call: TRBD1 (6 bases). This CDR3 is built from 15 residues. Germline V lookup: CDR1 SGDLS, CDR2 YYNGEE. Trimming left V 0 bases short and J 3 bases short, with 10 bases between. The CDR3 region has the DNA TGTGCCAGCAGCGTAGGGCAGGGGTTTGGAAACACCATATATTTT. As protein: CASSVGQGFGNTIYF.

The gene calls are TRBV5-1 and TRBJ2-2, with a possible D match to TRBD2 (5 bases). Germline CDR1 is SGHRS and CDR2 is YFSETQ. V lost 2 bases and J 4 bases, leaving 12 bases between the germline ends. The CDR3 runs to 15 residues. The CDR3 loop reads CASSFGDSVTGELFF. The CDR3 region has the DNA TGCGCCAGCAGCTTCGGAGATAGCGTCACCGGGGAGCTGTTTTTT. The full variable domain, rest sourced from reference TRBV5-1 and TRBJ2-2, is KAGVTQTPRYLIKTRGQQVTLSCSPISGHRSVSWYQQTPGQGLQFLFEYFSETQRNKGNFPGRFSGRQFSNSRSEMNVSTLELGDSALYLCASSFGDSVTGELFFGEGSRLTVL.

This chain joins TRBV9 and TRBJ1-5; 9 positions match TRBD1. Germline V lookup: CDR1 SGDLS, CDR2 YYNGEE. This CDR3 has 14 residues. V lost 3 bases to trimming and J lost 9 bases; unmatched junction nucleotides: 7. CDR3 sequence (DNA): TGTGCCAGCAGCGCCGGGACAGGGCTAGGGCCCCAGCATTTT. It translates to CASSAGTGLGPQHF.

This chain connects TRBV6-6 to TRBJ1-5, with 9 bases fitting TRBD1. This CDR3 is 14 amino acids long. The ends lost 11 bases at V and 1 base at J; junction bases unmatched: 6. Germline values: CDR1 MNHNY, CDR2 SVGAGI (reference sequence). CDR3 in DNA: TGTGCCGGACGGACAGGGGAGAGCAATCAGCCCCAGCATTTT. Its translation is CAGRTGESNQPQHF.